The T cell receptor beta chain under discussion was sequenced for a study of spatial heterogeneity in lung cancer. Study overall: Combinations of a unique TCR and a UMI were tallied in raw reads, and on average each appeared more than ten times.

A single record per CDR3 protein comes from TCRdb applying MiXCR to the 5' RACE reads. The sample has roughly 70,000 distinct CDR3 sequences; 8% to 10% are singletons. Time point of the sample: blood at routine non-recurrence follow-up after resection. The germline V and J ends were trimmed by 10 bases and 3 bases, with 19 bases remaining between them. Germline CDR1 is MDHEN and CDR2 is SYDVKM. This CDR3 has 14 amino acids. For this clonotype: Since a much larger clone is just one base distant, this may be a read error.

Sequences were derived from PBMCs, sampled at follow-up. This sequence originates from a female donor with early-stage non-small cell lung cancer. The gene calls are TRBV28 and TRBJ2-7, with D possibly TRBD2 on 6 matching bases. In DNA form, the CDR3 reads TGTGCCACACGACGGAGGGGTGCCTGCTACGAGCAGTACTTC. Its translation: CATRRRGACYEQYF.